The TCR beta chain under discussion was sequenced for a study of blood T cell repertoires in COVID-19. The authors' processing: Estimation of nucleated cell counts was performed using reference gene primer amplification. Some clones are missing from TCRdb's copy, which holds only in-frame ones; the method was immunoSEQ multiplex PCR. V and J calls and clone size come straight from that table; D and trimming were deduced from the DNA. The sample includes fewer than 400,000 clones, about 87% of them seen just once. CDR3 length: 13 residues. CDR1 and CDR2 (germline): MGHDK, SYGVNS. Trimming cost V 3 bases and J 8 bases, with 11 bases left between them.

The J gene is TRBJ2-1, the V gene TRBV25-1; no reliable D call. The specimen was peripheral blood. This receptor was identified in a human donor in a cohort sampled during active COVID-19. CDR3 bases: TGTGCCAGCAGTGAGCACTACGCCCATGAGCAGTTCTTC. Encoded protein: CASSEHYAHEQFF.